This TCR beta chain was sequenced in a study of siplizumab effects on memory and regulatory T cells. General observations from the study: Mapping to unstimulated subsets was achieved for only a minor fraction of alloreactive clones.

Measured with immunoSEQ multiplex PCR; TCRdb has only the in-frame clones, and not every one. The sample includes approximately 60,000 clones, nearly 98% seen only once; the top ten take about 0.091%. For this clone: Its antigen remains unidentified.

CDR1 is SGHDT, CDR2 YYEEEE, per germline. The CDR3 is 14 residues long. The V gene lost 4 bases and the J gene lost 4 bases, with 9 bases spanning the gap. Sequencing was done on a sample of naive CD8+ T cells sorted from blood. This TCR was recovered from a human donor in good health. The V gene is TRBV5-6, the J gene TRBJ2-6; possible D gene TRBD1, 6 bases. Here the CDR3 DNA reads TGTGCCAGCAGCCAGGGGTGGGGGGCCAACGTCCTGACTTTC. It translates to CASSQGWGANVLTF.